This T cell receptor beta chain was found in a study of blood T cell repertoires in COVID-19 (dated by TCRdb to about 2020). Study-wide context: Collaborator samples came from the United States, Italy and Spain and covered acute and convalescent phases of COVID-19. The material from the prospective study consisted of cDNA or gDNA derived from T cells, B-cell-depleted T cells, or PBMCs. Subjects who had been exposed to COVID-19, were actively infected with it, or had recovered from it provided the deeply sampled blood TCRbeta repertoires that made up the dataset. Nearly every sample came with metadata listing a de-identified subject ID, COVID-19 status, age in years and sex. A freely available public database, intended as a resource for researchers studying the immune response to SARS-CoV-2, is where the repertoires were released. The samples were drawn from the first 160 participants of the ongoing ImmuneRACE study and from 950 to 1,500 subjects provided by 6 global collaborators. Where available, HLA class I and class II types were taken from metadata supplied by the sample provider and were not determined by assay-based typing.

TCRbeta CDR3 regions were amplified from genomic DNA by means of the immunoSEQ Assay, a bias-controlled multiplex PCR. Regarding the original processing steps: Nucleated cell counts per sample were estimated from amplification of reference gene primers within the assay. To quantify the absolute abundance of each unique TCRbeta CDR3 rearrangement, sequence reads were collapsed and filtered. Productive Simpson clonality was computed per sample as the square root of Simpson's diversity index over productive rearrangements. TCRdb provides this immuneACCESS table in a form limited to in-frame rearrangements. Some clones are lacking; in checked studies, under half of them reflect an unresolved V gene, and why the rest are absent is not known. V, J and clone size are those of that table, while D and trimming were read from the DNA. A total of approximately 290,000 clones appear in this sample, almost 90% of them only once. The biggest ten clones account for approximately 4% of the sample.

A word on this clone: Its antigen remains unidentified. Qualities for individual bases were not recorded, and no much larger clone is one base off.

Participants in the prospective study were aged roughly 18 to 89 years, lived in 20 to 30 United States geographic areas, and enrolled through a virtual design. Cohort assignment in the prospective study relied on participant-reported clinical history from a screening survey and a study questionnaire. In the prospective study, mobile phlebotomists collected whole blood, serum and a nasopharyngeal or oropharyngeal swab from each participant. Participants in the prospective study had the option to provide additional blood draws and questionnaires over a 2-month period. Before DNA extraction, blood samples from the prospective study were shipped at room temperature or frozen. Results the study describes overall, beyond this receptor: The amount of clinical and demographic metadata varied by source and participant and was provided uncurated.

The TCR sequence derives from a woman between 18 and 30 years old with acute COVID-19. Sequenced sample: PBMCs or T cells enriched from blood (not recorded which).

DNA sequence: TGTGCCAGCAGCGGACAGGGGGCGGGAGAGACCCAGTACTTC. This sequence encodes CASSGQGAGETQYF. This chain joins TRBV6-5 to TRBJ2-5; a stretch of 11 junction bases matches TRBD1. Spanning cysteine to phenylalanine, the CDR3 consists of 14 amino acids. Only the CDR3 DNA is retained, 42 bases long and in frame from the first base. V loses 6 bases at its end and J loses 4 bases; junction bases beyond the gene matches: 4. As encoded in the germline V gene, CDR1 is MNHEY while CDR2 is SVGAGI.